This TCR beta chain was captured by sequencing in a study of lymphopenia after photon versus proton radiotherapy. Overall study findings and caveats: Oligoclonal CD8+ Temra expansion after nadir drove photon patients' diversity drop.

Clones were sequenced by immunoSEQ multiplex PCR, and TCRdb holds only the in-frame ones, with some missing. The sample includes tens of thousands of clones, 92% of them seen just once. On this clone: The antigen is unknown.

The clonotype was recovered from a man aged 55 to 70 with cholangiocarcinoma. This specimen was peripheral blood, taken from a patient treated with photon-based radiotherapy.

The CDR3 reads CASSVQGVVAFF. As DNA, the CDR3 is TGTGCCAGCAGTGTACAGGGGGTGGTAGCTTTCTTT. This chain uses TRBV2 with TRBJ1-1; 8 positions match TRBD1. V trimming: 4 bases; J trimming: 10 bases; junction bases outside the gene matches: 5. Germline lookup yields CDR1 SNHLY and CDR2 FYNNEI. The CDR3 is made up of 12 amino acids.